This TCR beta chain was found in a study of CXCR3-negative and CXCR3-positive naive CD8 T cells. Study findings and constraints: CXCR3-positive naive cells carried more hydrophobic TRB CDR3s than CXCR3-negative naive cells did.

With UMI labels, 5' RACE was used to prepare the TRB cDNA libraries. Reprocessing the 5' RACE reads, TCRdb reports a single entry for every CDR3 protein and omits DNA. In total, the table holds roughly 130,000 distinct CDR3 sequences. The V gene's germline CDR1 is MGHDK and CDR2 SYGVNS. This CDR3 is 11 amino acids long. In the case of this clonotype: Its antigen is unknown.

This receptor was identified in a human donor in good health. Some clones in this sample may be carry-over from other donors' samples. Material: naive CXCR3+ CD8+ T cells from blood. Subset here: CD45RO-CCR7+CD27+CD95- naive CD8+ T cells expressing CXCR3 (TNR3+). The V gene is TRBV25-1, the J gene TRBJ1-1. CDR3: CASSGYTEAFF.